This TCR beta chain was identified during a study of blood T cell repertoires in COVID-19. As for the study in general: Samples came from the United States, Italy and Spain, spanning acute and convalescent COVID-19.

As originally analysed: Counts of nucleated cells, estimated from reference gene primer amplification, were obtained. TCRdb keeps only in-frame clones here, not all; method: immunoSEQ multiplex PCR. The D gene and trimming were derived from the DNA, and the V and J assignments and clone size from that table. The data show about 300,000 clones, with approximately 84% seen just once and over 1.3% held by the top ten. The CDR3 consists of 16 residues. Losses at the gene ends were 4 bases for V and 2 bases for J; bases not matched to a gene: 4. Germline V gives CDR1 ENHRY, CDR2 SYGVKD. The receptor was derived from a human donor with COVID-19, enrolled during active disease. The donor label of this sample is uncertain. Sequencing input: peripheral blood. The rearrangement uses TRBV10-3 and TRBJ2-2; the match to TRBD2 covers 10 bases. The CDR3 region has the DNA TGTGCCATCAGTGGGGGACTAGCGTCTAACACCGGGGAGCTGTTTTTT. Translated, it gives CAISGGLASNTGELFF.